The 32 T cell receptor beta chains reported below all come from one sample, sequenced in a study of T-cell reconstitution after alpha-beta-depleted transplantation in children. TCRbeta library preparation incorporated unique molecular identifiers. TCRdb re-called the PCR reads through MiXCR, storing one row per CDR3 protein. The table records approximately 300,000 distinct CDR3 sequences, 11% of them present only once. The material was peripheral blood, obtained 180 days after TCRalphabeta/CD19-depleted stem cell transplant. These receptors were taken from a male patient aged 2 to 10 who had a stem cell transplant for chronic granulomatous disease, so the T cells may come from the graft donor.

This clonotype was seen at least ten times. This chain joins TRBV20-1 and TRBJ1-5; TRBD1 matches at 8 bases. The CDR3 runs to 14 residues. V lost 3 bases to trimming and J lost 7 bases; unmatched junction nucleotides: 8. CDR1 and CDR2 from the germline V gene are DFQATT and SNEGSKA (reference sequence). DNA for the CDR3: TGCAGTGCTAGTCGGACAGGGTCAAACCAGCCCCAGCATTTT. It translates to CSASRTGSNQPQHF.

This clonotype was picked up many times. The CDR3 spells CASSYNGVGEQFF. The CDR3 bases are TGTGCCAGCAGTTACAATGGGGTTGGGGAGCAGTTCTTC. This chain connects TRBV6-5 to TRBJ2-1; D call uncertain. Germline CDR1 MNHEY, CDR2 SVGAGI. This CDR3 contains 13 residues. V lost 2 bases and J 10 bases, leaving 12 bases between the germline ends.

Ten or more counts support this clonotype. The chain recombines TRBV7-2 with TRBJ2-3; 7 positions match TRBD1. The germline CDR1 and CDR2 sequences are SGHTA and FQGNSA. This CDR3 is 15 amino acids long. V lost 3 bases and J lost 3; bases outside the gene matches: 6. This chain's CDR3 is CASSFDRVVTDTQYF. Here the CDR3 DNA reads TGTGCCAGCAGCTTCGACAGGGTAGTTACAGATACGCAGTATTTT.

This clonotype has ten or more counts. The rearrangement joins TRBV15 to TRBJ2-3; 11 bases align to TRBD2. J lost 6 bases, V lost 0 bases, and 11 bases had no gene match. In germline, CDR1 is LNHNV, CDR2 YYDKDF (reference sequence). There are 18 residues in the CDR3. The CDR3 DNA reads as TGTGCCACCAGCAGAGATGGCCTAGCGGGGGGCCCTTCGGATACGCAGTATTTT. It yields the protein CATSRDGLAGGPSDTQYF.

With respect to this clonotype: A clone one base away is much larger, so this may be a read error. The chain has TRBV5-1 and TRBJ2-5, with 10 nucleotides matching TRBD2. CDR1 SGHRS and CDR2 YFSETQ come from the germline V gene. V shed 0 bases and J 4 bases; nucleotides not matched to a gene: 15. This CDR3 contains 19 residues. The CDR3 DNA sequence: TGCGCCAGCAGCTTGGGGCCCTTAGGACTAGCGGCGTCCCGAGAGACCCAGTACTTC. It yields the protein CASSLGPLGLAASRETQYF.

In this sample, this clonotype turned up many times. DNA of the CDR3: TGTGCCAGCAGCTCGCGACCCCGGGACATTGGAGGAGAGCAGTACTTC. Protein sequence: CASSSRPRDIGGEQYF. V and J are TRBV7-9 and TRBJ2-7, with D perhaps matching TRBD1 (6 bases). Trimming removed 4 bases at V and 7 bases at J, with 23 bases between. The CDR3 is made up of 16 amino acids. Germline CDR1 SEHNR, CDR2 FQNEAQ (reference sequence).

This clonotype was observed many times. This chain connects TRBV18 to TRBJ2-3, with D uncertain. Trimming shortened V by 1 base and J by 6 bases, and 8 bases separated the two germline ends. Germline V lookup: CDR1 KGHSH, CDR2 LQKENI. The CDR3 covers 13 residues. For the CDR3, the DNA is TGTGCCAGCTCACCACTTTTGGAGGATACGCAGTATTTT. This encodes CASSPLLEDTQYF.

Comments on this clonotype: This may arise from a read error, as a much more abundant clone is one base away. V is TRBV2 and J is TRBJ2-1, with TRBD2 matching 13 bases. Germline V gene lookup returns CDR1 SNHLY and CDR2 FYNNEI. The CDR3 extends over 13 amino acids. CDR3 sequence: CSSTSGGAVEQFF. Here the CDR3 DNA reads TGTTCCAGCACTAGCGGGGGGGCCGTTGAGCAGTTCTTC.

This clonotype was seen repeatedly, ten times or more. CDR3 protein: CASSAQSTSGEFF. CDR3 coding DNA: TGTGCCAGCAGCGCCCAATCGACTAGCGGGGAATTCTTC. The V call is TRBV9, the J call TRBJ2-1; TRBD2 aligns across 11 bases. Germline trimming cut 3 bases from V and 16 bases from J; bases unmatched to any gene: 9. This CDR3 region has 13 residues. The germline gives CDR1 SGDLS, CDR2 YYNGEE.

This clonotype was observed many times. The genes are TRBV20-1 and TRBJ2-1, with 14 bases aligning to TRBD2. Germline CDR1 and CDR2: DFQATT and SNEGSKA (reference sequence). This CDR3 spans 14 amino acids. Unmatched junction bases numbered 7, after V lost 8 bases and J lost 7 bases. CDR3 residues: CSPKGLAGENEQFF. In nucleotides, the CDR3 is TGCAGTCCAAAGGGACTAGCGGGAGAAAATGAGCAGTTCTTC.

This clonotype has ten or more counts. CDR3 in amino acids: CSPYSTKRETQYF. CDR3 DNA: TGCAGTCCATACTCGACTAAGAGGGAGACCCAGTACTTC. The chain recombines TRBV20-1 with TRBJ2-5, with D perhaps TRBD2 (5 bases). In germline, CDR1 is DFQATT, CDR2 SNEGSKA (reference sequence). The CDR3 sequence is 13 residues long. The ends were cut back, 8 bases at V and 5 bases at J, with 18 bases in the middle.

This clonotype was detected ten times or more. The chain is built from TRBV10-3 and TRBJ2-2; possibly TRBD1 for D (6 bases). The CDR3 contains 13 residues. Trimming left V 7 bases short and J 6 bases short, with 12 bases between. Germline assignment: CDR1 ENHRY and CDR2 SYGVKD. The CDR3 here is CAIKAGVPGELFF. The CDR3 DNA follows: TGTGCCATCAAAGCAGGGGTTCCCGGGGAGCTGTTTTTT.

As concerns this clonotype: Since a much larger clone is just one base distant, this may be a read error. The J gene is TRBJ2-7, the V gene TRBV7-9; TRBD2 matches 8 bases. The CDR3 consists of 15 residues. The V gene's germline CDR1 is SEHNR and CDR2 FQNEAQ (reference sequence). The DNA of the CDR3 is TGTGCCAGCAGCGCCGGGGGGGCGAGCTCCTACGATCAGTACTTC. Its protein product is CASSAGGASSYDQYF.

The table lists this clonotype with many counts. The chain links TRBV2 to TRBJ2-3; 8 nucleotides agree with TRBD2. Trimming removed 6 bases from V and 3 bases from J; junction bases left unmatched: 11. This CDR3 comprises 16 residues. Germline CDR1 SNHLY, CDR2 FYNNEI. As DNA, the CDR3 is TGTGCCAGCAGGAATTTTTTACTAGCGGAAACAGATACGCAGTATTTT. Translating it yields CASRNFLLAETDTQYF.

This chain joins TRBV19 and TRBJ2-2, with unresolved D. The CDR3 extends over 13 amino acids. Germline V gene data show CDR1 as LNHDA and CDR2 as SQIVND (reference sequence). Trimming cost V 6 bases and J 5 bases, with 10 bases left between them. The CDR3 DNA is TGTGCCAGTAGAAATCATAGGACCGGGGAGCTGTTTTTT. As protein: CASRNHRTGELFF.

This clonotype was counted a few times. The V call is TRBV28, the J call TRBJ2-7; D may be TRBD1 (6 bases). Trimming pared 5 bases from V and 2 bases from J, leaving 19 bases between. The CDR3 length is 16 residues. Germline lookup yields CDR1 MDHEN and CDR2 SYDVKM. The chain's CDR3 is CASSPGEGEITYEQYF. The CDR3 DNA is TGTGCCAGCAGTCCGGGCGAGGGGGAAATAACCTACGAGCAGTACTTC.

This clonotype was picked up many times. The chain uses TRBV5-1 and TRBJ2-3; 9 bases map to TRBD2. The CDR3 is 16 residues long. With 3 bases clipped from V and 0 bases from J, the junction kept 5 bases outside the gene matches. Germline CDR1 SGHRS, CDR2 YFSETQ. This chain's CDR3 is CASSYVAGGSTDTQYF. Written as DNA, the CDR3 is TGCGCCAGCAGCTACGTCGCGGGGGGGAGCACAGATACGCAGTATTTT. Full variable domain (remainder filled in from reference TRBV5-1 and TRBJ2-3): KAGVTQTPRYLIKTRGQQVTLSCSPISGHRSVSWYQQTPGQGLQFLFEYFSETQRNKGNFPGRFSGRQFSNSRSEMNVSTLELGDSALYLCASSYVAGGSTDTQYFGPGTRLTVL.

The chain carries TRBV28 and TRBJ2-7; no clear D. This CDR3 has 14 residues. Germline V gives CDR1 MDHEN, CDR2 SYDVKM. Deletions cut 2 bases from V and 2 bases from J, with 10 bases between. CDR3 DNA: TGTGCCAGCAGTTTAGTGATAGGGACCTACGAGCAGTACTTC. Amino acid sequence: CASSLVIGTYEQYF. The full variable domain, in which reference TRBV28 and TRBJ2-7 provide the parts outside the CDR3, is DVKVTQSSRYLVKRTGEKVFLECVQDMDHENMFWYRQDPGLGLRLIYFSYDVKMKEKGDIPEGYSVSREKKERFSLILESASTNQTSMYLCASSLVIGTYEQYFGPGTRLTVT.

This clonotype was recorded at least ten times. The V and J genes are TRBV12-3 or TRBV12-4 and TRBJ2-5; 7 bases are a match to TRBD2. After removal of 1 base from V and 10 bases from J, the junction contained 9 bases not matched to a gene. This CDR3 comprises 14 residues. Here the CDR3 reads CASSLGAGDRDQYF. In nucleotides, the CDR3 is TGTGCCAGCAGTTTAGGGGCGGGGGATCGGGACCAGTACTTC.

This clonotype was counted ten times or more. V usage is TRBV2 and J usage is TRBJ2-3; D gene unclear. Germline V lookup: CDR1 SNHLY, CDR2 FYNNEI. V was cut by 3 bases and J by 2 bases, with 9 bases left in between. The CDR3 has 14 residues. Written as DNA, the CDR3 is TGTGCCAGCAGTGAGTCTAGGGCCACAGATACGCAGTATTTT. This sequence encodes CASSESRATDTQYF.

This chain uses TRBV12-3 or TRBV12-4 with TRBJ2-3; D is undetermined. Trimming left V 7 bases short and J 0 bases short, with 20 bases between. The CDR3 extends over 17 amino acids. The CDR3 nucleotides are TGTGCCAGCATCGCGTGGAGTACTCCCCTTAGCACAGATACGCAGTATTTT. Translated, it gives CASIAWSTPLSTDTQYF.

There are many counts of this clonotype. The chain combines TRBV29-1 with TRBJ2-5; D gene ambiguous. Germline V gene sequence: CDR1 SQVTM, CDR2 ANQGSEA. This CDR3 region has 14 residues. The germline V and J ends were trimmed by 0 bases and 4 bases, with 12 bases remaining between them. CDR3 sequence (DNA): TGCAGCGTTGAAGATCCGTTCACTGGAGAGACCCAGTACTTC. As protein: CSVEDPFTGETQYF.

The chain has TRBV6-1 and TRBJ1-4; D is possibly TRBD1 (5 bases). Germline CDR1 is MNHNS and CDR2 is SASEGT. V lost 10 bases and J 7 bases, leaving 22 bases between the germline ends. This CDR3 has 15 residues. The CDR3 nucleotides read TGTGCCACCGGGGGGTCTGGGGCGATTCGTGAAAAACTGTTTTTT. Translating gives CATGGSGAIREKLFF.

This clonotype appeared many times. This chain links TRBV7-2 with TRBJ2-1; D perhaps matches TRBD1 (5 bases). Trimming took 3 bases from V and 5 from J, leaving 14 bases between them. The CDR3 extends over 15 amino acids. CDR1 is SGHTA and CDR2 is FQGNSA in the germline V gene. CDR3 amino acids: CASSFRVLLDNEQFF. The CDR3 DNA is TGTGCCAGCAGCTTCAGGGTATTGCTGGACAATGAGCAGTTCTTC. The whole variable domain, filled in from reference TRBV7-2 and TRBJ2-1, reads GAGVSQSPSNKVTEKGKDVELRCDPISGHTALYWYRQSLGQGLEFLIYFQGNSAPDKSGLPSDRFSAERTGGSVSTLTIQRTQQEDSAVYLCASSFRVLLDNEQFFGPGTRLTVL.

There are many counts of this clonotype. V gene TRBV28 combines with J gene TRBJ2-1, with D possibly matching TRBD2 (5 bases). Germline-derived CDR1 and CDR2 are MDHEN and SYDVKM. The CDR3 sequence is 11 residues long. Trimming removed 3 bases from V and 12 bases from J, with 9 bases in between. The CDR3 sequence: CASSFPAGQFF. The CDR3 bases are TGTGCCAGCAGTTTTCCTGCGGGGCAGTTCTTC.

The sample holds many counts of this clonotype. The rearrangement links TRBV20-1 to TRBJ2-7, with D maybe TRBD2 (7 bases). CDR1 is DFQATT, CDR2 SNEGSKA, per germline (reference sequence). V lost 0 bases, J lost 4 bases, and 13 bases lay in between. This CDR3 contains 14 residues. For the CDR3, the DNA is TGCAGTGCTAGAGAGTCGGGGGGCCCTTACGAGCAGTACTTC. Amino acid sequence: CSARESGGPYEQYF.

This clonotype was detected ten times or more. This chain joins TRBV7-6 and TRBJ2-3; 8 bases agree with TRBD1. The ends lost 6 bases at V and 3 bases at J; junction bases unmatched: 2. The CDR3 loop spans 13 amino acids. Germline V gene lookup returns CDR1 SGHVS and CDR2 FNYEAQ. CDR3 DNA: TGTGCCAGCAGTCACAGGGGGACAGATACGCAGTATTTT. It encodes CASSHRGTDTQYF.

For this clonotype: A much larger clone differs from this one at a single base, so this may be a read error. The rearrangement uses TRBV12-3 or TRBV12-4 and TRBJ1-1; no reliable D call. The CDR3 extends over 15 amino acids. V was trimmed by 7 bases and J by 1 base, leaving 16 bases between them. The CDR3 loop is CASILTARENTEAFF. The CDR3 nucleotides are TGTGCCAGCATTTTGACGGCCAGAGAGAACACTGAAGCTTTCTTT.

Of note for this clonotype: A clone one base away is much larger, so this may be a read error. The chain is built from TRBV18 and TRBJ2-1; 7 nucleotides line up with TRBD2. The CDR3 is 15 residues long. Per germline, CDR1 KGHSH and CDR2 LQKENI. CDR3: CASSPGLSRYKEQFF. The CDR3 DNA follows: TGTGCCAGCTCACCGGGACTATCTAGATACAAGGAGCAGTTCTTC.

Note on this clonotype: This clone may be a read error of a much larger clone one base away. The J gene is TRBJ1-5, the V gene TRBV28; tentative D call: TRBD1 (5 bases). The CDR3 has 18 residues. V dropped 5 bases and J dropped 2 bases, with 22 bases sitting between them. CDR1 is MDHEN and CDR2 is SYDVKM in the germline V gene. The CDR3 bases are TGTGCCAGCAGTCCTCCCGATCGGGGCTTGAGGGGCAATCAGCCCCAGCATTTT. This translates into CASSPPDRGLRGNQPQHF.

This rearrangement joins TRBV20-1 to TRBJ2-1; possible D gene TRBD2, 5 bases. CDR1 is DFQATT and CDR2 is SNEGSKA in the germline V gene (reference sequence). CDR3 length: 14 amino acids. With 6 bases removed from V and 2 bases from J, the gap between germline ends came to 14 bases. As DNA, the CDR3 is TGCAGTGCGCCGGGCTCGAGGGCCTACAATGAGCAGTTCTTC. Translation: CSAPGSRAYNEQFF.

This clonotype occurred once. This may be a read error: a much more frequent sequence differs by one nucleotide. This rearrangement joins TRBV20-1 to TRBJ2-1, with 9 positions matching TRBD1. The V and J ends lost 3 bases and 13 bases, in that order; junction bases with no gene match: 13. This CDR3 is built from 14 residues. Per germline, CDR1 DFQATT and CDR2 SNEGSKA (reference sequence). This CDR3 is CSARGGQGLGDQFF. As DNA, the CDR3 is TGCAGTGCTAGGGGCGGACAGGGGCTAGGCGATCAGTTCTTC.